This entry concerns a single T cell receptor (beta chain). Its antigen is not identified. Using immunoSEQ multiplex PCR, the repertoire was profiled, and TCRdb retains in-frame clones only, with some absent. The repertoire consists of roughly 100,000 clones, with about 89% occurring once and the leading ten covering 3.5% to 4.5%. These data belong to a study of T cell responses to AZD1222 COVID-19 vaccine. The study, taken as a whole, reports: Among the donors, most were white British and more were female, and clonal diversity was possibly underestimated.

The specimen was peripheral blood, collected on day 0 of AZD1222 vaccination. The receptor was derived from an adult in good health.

The CDR3, as DNA: TGTGCCAGCAGCTCTTACTTTGGGCAGGGTGGAACTTTCTTT. This translates into CASSSYFGQGGTFF. This chain uses TRBV13 with TRBJ1-1, with D possibly TRBD1 on 5 matching bases. The length of the CDR3 is 14 residues. Trimming took 4 bases from V and 12 from J, leaving 21 bases between them. Germline CDR1 PRHDT, CDR2 FYEKMQ (reference sequence).